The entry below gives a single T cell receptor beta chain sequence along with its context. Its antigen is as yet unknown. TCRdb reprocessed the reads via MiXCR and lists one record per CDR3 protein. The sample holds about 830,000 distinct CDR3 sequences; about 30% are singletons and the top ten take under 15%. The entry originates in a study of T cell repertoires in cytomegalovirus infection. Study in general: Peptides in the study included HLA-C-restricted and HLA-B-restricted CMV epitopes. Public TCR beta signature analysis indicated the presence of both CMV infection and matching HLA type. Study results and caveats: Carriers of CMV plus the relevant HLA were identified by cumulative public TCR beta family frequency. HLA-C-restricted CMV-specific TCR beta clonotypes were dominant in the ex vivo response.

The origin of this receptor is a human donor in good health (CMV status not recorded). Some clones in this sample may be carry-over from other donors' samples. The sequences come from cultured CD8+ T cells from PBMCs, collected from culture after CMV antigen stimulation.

The CDR3 is CASSPLPRDEQFF. The CDR3, as DNA: TGTGCCAGCAGCCCATTACCTAGAGATGAGCAGTTCTTC. V usage is TRBV7-3 and J usage is TRBJ2-1, with no clear D. The CDR3 sequence is 13 residues long. Trimming shortened V by 5 bases and J by 8 bases, and 13 bases separated the two germline ends. The germline CDR1 and CDR2 sequences are SGHTA and FQGTGA. Drawing the rest from reference TRBV7-3 and TRBJ2-1, the complete variable domain is GAGVSQTPSNKVTEKGKYVELRCDPISGHTALYWYRQSLGQGPEFLIYFQGTGAADDSGLPNDRFFAVRPEGSVSTLKIQRTERGDSAVYLCASSPLPRDEQFFGPGTRLTVL.